A single sample is the source of the 20 T cell receptor beta chains below, sequenced in a study of cytomegalovirus exposure and HLA in healthy donors. Primers: 60 Vbeta forward and 13 Jbeta reverse. Generated by immunoSEQ multiplex PCR, the TCRdb table keeps only in-frame clones and is missing some. Of 110,000 to 150,000 clones in the sample, 77% were seen once. The specimen was PBMCs. Source of these receptors: a male donor in good health and CMV-seronegative.

The chain uses TRBV11-2 and TRBJ1-6; tentative D call: TRBD1 (6 bases). V shed 5 bases and J shed 4 bases, with 9 bases lying between them. This CDR3 is built from 14 residues. CDR1 is SGHAT and CDR2 is FQNNGV in the germline V gene. CDR3 nucleotide sequence: TGTGCCAGCAGCCCGACAGGTTATAATTCACCCCTCCACTTT. Its translation: CASSPTGYNSPLHF.

This chain connects TRBV2 to TRBJ1-1; no clear D gene. The V end lost 5 bases, the J end lost 1 base, and 14 bases lay between the germline ends. In germline, CDR1 is SNHLY, CDR2 FYNNEI. There are 15 residues in the CDR3. The CDR3 sequence: CASSLRAGKNTEAFF. CDR3 DNA: TGTGCCAGCAGTCTAAGGGCCGGGAAGAACACTGAAGCTTTCTTT.

Only a few counts were recorded for this clone. This chain uses TRBV6-1 with TRBJ2-1; the match to TRBD2 covers 13 bases. Trimming took 6 bases from V and 14 from J; bases not matched to a gene: 7. This CDR3 has 13 residues. The V gene's germline CDR1 is MNHNS and CDR2 SASEGT. CDR3 coding DNA: TGTGCCAGCAGAACTAGCGGGAGGGAGGGGAAGTTCTTC. Encoded protein: CASRTSGREGKFF.

The chain links TRBV10-3 to TRBJ2-7; D remains unclear. Germline CDR1 ENHRY, CDR2 SYGVKD. V dropped 10 bases and J dropped 7 bases, with 14 bases sitting between them. This CDR3 has 11 amino acids. CDR3 in amino acids: CATLNSEEQYF. Here the CDR3 DNA reads TGTGCCACCCTCAACAGTGAGGAGCAGTACTTC.

This chain uses TRBV6-4 with TRBJ2-1; TRBD2 matches 10 bases. CDR1 MRHNA and CDR2 SNTAGT come from the germline V gene. There are 15 residues in the CDR3. Unmatched junction bases numbered 6, after V lost 2 bases and J lost 8 bases. The CDR3 DNA sequence: TGTGCCAGCAGTGACGAAGCGGGGGGGCCCGATGAGCAGTTCTTC. It encodes CASSDEAGGPDEQFF.

The chain carries TRBV9 and TRBJ2-1, with 7 bases lining up with TRBD2. V shed 0 bases and J 0 bases; nucleotides not matched to a gene: 6. The CDR3 covers 17 residues. The V gene's germline CDR1 is SGDLS and CDR2 YYNGEE. The chain's CDR3 is CASSVAPSGSSYNEQFF. The CDR3 region has the DNA TGTGCCAGCAGCGTAGCCCCTAGCGGAAGCTCCTACAATGAGCAGTTCTTC. The full variable domain, its missing parts supplied by reference TRBV9 and TRBJ2-1, is DSGVTQTPKHLITATGQRVTLRCSPRSGDLSVYWYQQSLDQGLQFLIQYYNGEERAKGNILERFSAQQFPDLHSELNLSSLELGDSALYFCASSVAPSGSSYNEQFFGPGTRLTVL.

The chain joins TRBV7-6 to TRBJ2-1; perhaps TRBD2 as D (6 bases). CDR3 length: 14 amino acids. The V gene lost 1 base and the J gene lost 10 bases, with 14 bases spanning the gap. Germline V gene data show CDR1 as SGHVS and CDR2 as FNYEAQ. CDR3 region: CASSLVSGGGEQFF. CDR3 bases: TGTGCCAGCAGCTTAGTATCTGGGGGAGGCGAGCAGTTCTTC.

The rearrangement joins TRBV27 to TRBJ2-3; maybe TRBD2 (6 bases). The germline CDR1 and CDR2 sequences are MNHEY and SMNVEV (reference sequence). The CDR3 runs to 14 residues. V was pared by 6 bases and J by 1 base, with 11 bases between. The CDR3 DNA sequence: TGTGCCAGCAGCTCTTGGAGGGGCACAGATACGCAGTATTTT. This codes for CASSSWRGTDTQYF.

The chain links TRBV7-9 to TRBJ2-7; D might be TRBD2 (5 bases). This CDR3 has 15 amino acids. From germline, CDR1 is SEHNR and CDR2 FQNEAQ (reference sequence). The germline V and J ends were trimmed by 5 bases and 0 bases, with 14 bases remaining between them. Here the CDR3 DNA reads TGTGCCAGCAGCAATCCCCGGGGAAGCTCCTACGAGCAGTACTTC. Protein sequence: CASSNPRGSSYEQYF.

The genes are TRBV10-1 and TRBJ2-5; possible D gene TRBD1, 6 bases. Between the trimmed V and J ends, which lost 6 bases and 5 bases, there was a span of 16 bases. The germline CDR1 and CDR2 sequences are WNHNN and SYGVQD (reference sequence). This CDR3 is 14 amino acids long. Here the CDR3 DNA reads TGCGCCAGCAGCACAGGGTCGGAGAGGGAGACCCAGTACTTC. It is translated as CASSTGSERETQYF.

The chain links TRBV5-8 to TRBJ1-6, with unresolved D. The CDR3 length is 14 residues. Germline V gene sequence: CDR1 SGHTS, CDR2 YDEGEE. The V end lost 4 bases, the J end lost 9 bases, and 14 bases lay between the germline ends. As DNA, the CDR3 is TGTGCCAGCAGCCTAGGAATCGGGATTTCACCCCTCCACTTT. Translated: CASSLGIGISPLHF.

The rearrangement links TRBV19 to TRBJ1-2, with TRBD1 as a possible D gene (5 bases). V lost 5 bases to trimming and J lost 4 bases, with 17 bases between them. Germline loops: CDR1 LNHDA, CDR2 SQIVND (reference sequence). The CDR3 consists of 15 residues. Here the CDR3 DNA reads TGTGCCAGTAGTTCGGGGGGGGGTCGCGGCTATGGCTACACCTTC. This encodes CASSSGGGRGYGYTF.

The chain couples TRBV19 to TRBJ1-1; 10 nucleotides agree with TRBD1. The CDR3 has 15 amino acids. V lost 7 bases to trimming and J lost 1 base; unmatched junction nucleotides: 6. Germline CDR1 reads LNHDA; CDR2 reads SQIVND (reference sequence). CDR3 protein: CASTGQGIRNTEAFF. The CDR3 DNA reads as TGTGCCAGTACGGGACAGGGGATCCGGAACACTGAAGCTTTCTTT.

CDR3 in amino acids: CASSVGTTKETQYF. The CDR3 DNA reads as TGTGCCAGCAGCGTAGGGACTACCAAAGAGACCCAGTACTTC. V gene TRBV9 combines with J gene TRBJ2-5, with a possible D match to TRBD2 (6 bases). The germline gives CDR1 SGDLS, CDR2 YYNGEE. CDR3 length equals 14 residues. V lost 0 bases to trimming and J lost 3 bases, with 9 bases between them.

This rearrangement joins TRBV18 to TRBJ2-5; unclear D gene. The CDR3 is 13 amino acids. Germline V CDR1 and CDR2: KGHSH, LQKENI. Trimming pared 2 bases from V and 2 bases from J, leaving 6 bases between. This chain's CDR3 is CASSPIQQETQYF. Written as DNA, the CDR3 is TGTGCCAGCTCACCAATACAGCAAGAGACCCAGTACTTC.

This clone was recorded only once. This chain uses TRBV18 with TRBJ1-1; the D is unclear. This CDR3 is built from 13 residues. Trimming pared 3 bases from V and 0 bases from J, leaving 5 bases between. Per germline, CDR1 KGHSH and CDR2 LQKENI. CDR3 loop: CASSPDLNTEAFF. In DNA form, the CDR3 reads TGTGCCAGCTCACCGGACTTGAACACTGAAGCTTTCTTT.

The V gene is TRBV6-1, the J gene TRBJ1-2, with D possibly being TRBD1 (5 bases). The CDR3 has 15 residues. The V gene's germline CDR1 is MNHNS and CDR2 SASEGT. Trimming took off 2 bases at V and 2 bases at J, with 12 bases between the two ends. CDR3 protein: CASSENPNRNYGYTF. In DNA, the CDR3 is TGTGCCAGCAGTGAAAACCCGAACAGGAACTATGGCTACACCTTC.

This chain links TRBV18 with TRBJ1-6; 8 nucleotides agree with TRBD1. V lost 6 bases, J lost 4 bases, and 8 bases stayed unmatched. From germline, CDR1 is KGHSH and CDR2 LQKENI. The CDR3 spans 16 residues. CDR3 loop: CASSPGTGRYNSPLHF. DNA for the CDR3: TGTGCCAGCTCTCCAGGGACAGGACGATATAATTCACCCCTCCACTTT. The complete variable domain, with remaining parts taken from reference TRBV18 and TRBJ1-6, reads NAGVMQNPRHLVRRRGQEARLRCSPMKGHSHVYWYRQLPEEGLKFMVYLQKENIIDESGMPKERFSAEFPKEGPSILRIQQVVRGDSAAYFCASSPGTGRYNSPLHFGNGTRLTVT.

This clone was counted a few times. The V gene is TRBV2, the J gene TRBJ2-7; a weak D match, TRBD1 (5 bases). Per germline, CDR1 SNHLY and CDR2 FYNNEI. Trimming stripped 6 bases from V and 0 bases from J, with 12 bases between. This CDR3 has 14 residues. CDR3 DNA: TGTGCCAGCAGCCGACAGCAACGCTCCTACGAGCAGTACTTC. This codes for CASSRQQRSYEQYF.

The chain is built from TRBV4-3 and TRBJ2-7; 10 bases fit TRBD1. Per germline, CDR1 LGHNA and CDR2 YSLEER. V was clipped by 1 base and J by 3 bases; unmatched bases: 6. The CDR3 contains 16 residues. The CDR3 region is CASSQGFGQGVYEQYF. The CDR3 region has the DNA TGCGCCAGCAGCCAAGGATTTGGACAGGGGGTCTACGAGCAGTACTTC.